Here is one T cell receptor beta chain with its context. This specimen belongs to a study of cytomegalovirus exposure and HLA in healthy donors. The PCR ran on 60 Vbeta and 13 Jbeta primers. Clones were sequenced by immunoSEQ multiplex PCR, and TCRdb holds only the in-frame ones, with some missing. The data hold 150,000 to 250,000 clones, with around 80% observed a single time. This TCR was recovered from a woman aged 30 to 39 in good health and CMV-seropositive. Material for sequencing was PBMCs.

CDR3 nucleotides: TGTGCCAGCAGCGGCATCCGGGATTTGGGCTACACCTTC. As protein: CASSGIRDLGYTF. The chain uses TRBV9 and TRBJ1-2, with D unresolved. The CDR3 sequence is 13 residues long. Germline V CDR1 and CDR2: SGDLS, YYNGEE. V dropped 3 bases and J dropped 8 bases, with 14 bases sitting between them. The complete variable domain, with remaining parts taken from reference TRBV9 and TRBJ1-2, reads DSGVTQTPKHLITATGQRVTLRCSPRSGDLSVYWYQQSLDQGLQFLIQYYNGEERAKGNILERFSAQQFPDLHSELNLSSLELGDSALYFCASSGIRDLGYTFGSGTRLTVV.